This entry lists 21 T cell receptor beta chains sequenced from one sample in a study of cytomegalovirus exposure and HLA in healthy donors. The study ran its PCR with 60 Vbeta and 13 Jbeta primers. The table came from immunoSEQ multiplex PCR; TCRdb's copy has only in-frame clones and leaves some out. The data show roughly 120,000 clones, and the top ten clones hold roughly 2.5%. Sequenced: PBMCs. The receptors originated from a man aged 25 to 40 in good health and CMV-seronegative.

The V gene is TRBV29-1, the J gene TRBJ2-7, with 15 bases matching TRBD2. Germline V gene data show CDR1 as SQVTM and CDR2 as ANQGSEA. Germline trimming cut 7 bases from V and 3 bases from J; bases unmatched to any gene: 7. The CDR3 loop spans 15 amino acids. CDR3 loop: CSATEGLAGGYEQYF. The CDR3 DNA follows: TGCAGCGCCACGGAGGGACTAGCGGGAGGCTACGAGCAGTACTTC.

CDR3 sequence (DNA): TGTGCCAGCGCGGCGGCGGACTCCTACAATGAGCAGTTCTTC. It yields the protein CASAAADSYNEQFF. The V and J genes are TRBV7-9 and TRBJ2-1; D gene ambiguous. The ends were cut back, 8 bases at V and 0 bases at J, with 11 bases in the middle. The CDR3 sequence is 14 residues long. Germline CDR1 SEHNR, CDR2 FQNEAQ (reference sequence).

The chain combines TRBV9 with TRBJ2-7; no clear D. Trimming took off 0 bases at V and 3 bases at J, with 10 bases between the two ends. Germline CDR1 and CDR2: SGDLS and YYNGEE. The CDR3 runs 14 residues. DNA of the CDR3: TGTGCCAGCAGCGTAGACGAGACTCTCTACGAGCAGTACTTC. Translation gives CASSVDETLYEQYF.

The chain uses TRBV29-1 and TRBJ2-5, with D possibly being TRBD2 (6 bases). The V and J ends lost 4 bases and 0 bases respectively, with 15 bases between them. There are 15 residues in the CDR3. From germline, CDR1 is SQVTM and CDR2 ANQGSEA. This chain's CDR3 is CSVVVAEKYQETQYF. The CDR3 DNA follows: TGCAGCGTTGTAGTAGCGGAGAAGTACCAAGAGACCCAGTACTTC.

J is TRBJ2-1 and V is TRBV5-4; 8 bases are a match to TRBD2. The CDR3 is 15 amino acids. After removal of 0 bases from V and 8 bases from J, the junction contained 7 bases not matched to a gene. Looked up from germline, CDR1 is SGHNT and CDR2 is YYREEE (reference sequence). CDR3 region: CASSLDGGRYDEQFF. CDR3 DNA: TGTGCCAGCAGCTTGGATGGCGGGAGGTACGATGAGCAGTTCTTC.

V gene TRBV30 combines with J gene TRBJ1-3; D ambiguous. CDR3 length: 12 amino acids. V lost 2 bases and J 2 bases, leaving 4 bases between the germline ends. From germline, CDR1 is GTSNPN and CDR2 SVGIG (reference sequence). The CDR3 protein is CAWSRAGNTIYF. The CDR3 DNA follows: TGTGCCTGGAGTCGAGCTGGAAACACCATATATTTT.

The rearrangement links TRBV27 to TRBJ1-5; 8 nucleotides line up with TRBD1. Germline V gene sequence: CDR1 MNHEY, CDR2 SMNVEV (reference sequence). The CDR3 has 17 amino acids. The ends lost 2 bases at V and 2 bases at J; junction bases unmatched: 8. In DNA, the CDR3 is TGTGCCAGCAGTTTAACGGTGGCAGGGGGCGGCAATCAGCCCCAGCATTTT. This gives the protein CASSLTVAGGGNQPQHF.

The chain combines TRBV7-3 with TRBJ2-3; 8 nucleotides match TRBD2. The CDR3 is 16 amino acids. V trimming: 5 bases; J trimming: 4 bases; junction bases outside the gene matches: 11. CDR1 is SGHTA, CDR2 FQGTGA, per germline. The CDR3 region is CASSPLGTSHADTQYF. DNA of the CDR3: TGTGCCAGCAGCCCCCTCGGGACTAGTCATGCAGATACGCAGTATTTT.

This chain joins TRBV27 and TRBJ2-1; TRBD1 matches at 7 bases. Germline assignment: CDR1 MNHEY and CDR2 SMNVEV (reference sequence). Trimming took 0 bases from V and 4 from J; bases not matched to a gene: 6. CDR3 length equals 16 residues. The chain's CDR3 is CASSLSGTEIYNEQFF. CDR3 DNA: TGTGCCAGCAGTTTATCCGGGACAGAGATTTACAATGAGCAGTTCTTC.

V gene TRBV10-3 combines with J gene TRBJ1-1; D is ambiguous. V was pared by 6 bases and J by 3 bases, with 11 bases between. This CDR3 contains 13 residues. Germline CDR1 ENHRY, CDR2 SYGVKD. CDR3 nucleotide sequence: TGTGCCATCAGCCTTCGTCAGGACACTGAAGCTTTCTTT. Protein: CAISLRQDTEAFF.

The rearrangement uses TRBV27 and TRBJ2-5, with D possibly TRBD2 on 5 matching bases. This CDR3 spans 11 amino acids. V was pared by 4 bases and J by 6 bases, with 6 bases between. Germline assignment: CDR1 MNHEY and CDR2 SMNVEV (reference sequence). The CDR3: CASSSGKTQYF. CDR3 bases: TGTGCCAGCAGTTCGGGAAAGACCCAGTACTTC.

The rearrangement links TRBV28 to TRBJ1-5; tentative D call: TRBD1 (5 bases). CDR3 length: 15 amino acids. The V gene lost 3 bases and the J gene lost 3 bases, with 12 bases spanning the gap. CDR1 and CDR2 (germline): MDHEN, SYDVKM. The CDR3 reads CASSLSGGTNQPQHF. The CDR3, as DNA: TGTGCCAGCAGTTTGTCGGGGGGTACCAATCAGCCCCAGCATTTT.

This CDR3 is CASSLGSRGANYGYTF. As DNA, the CDR3 is TGTGCCAGCAGCTTGGGGTCGCGCGGGGCTAACTATGGCTACACCTTC. V and J are TRBV5-6 and TRBJ1-2, with unresolved D. V lost 0 bases and J lost 0, with 12 bases in between. The CDR3 extends over 16 amino acids. Per germline, CDR1 SGHDT and CDR2 YYEEEE.

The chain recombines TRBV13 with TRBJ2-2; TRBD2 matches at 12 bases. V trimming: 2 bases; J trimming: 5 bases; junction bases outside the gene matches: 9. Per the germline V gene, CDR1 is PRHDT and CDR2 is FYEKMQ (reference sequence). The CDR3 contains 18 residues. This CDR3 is CASSLRRLAGVGTGELFF. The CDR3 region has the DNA TGTGCCAGCAGCTTAAGGCGACTAGCGGGAGTAGGTACCGGGGAGCTGTTTTTT.

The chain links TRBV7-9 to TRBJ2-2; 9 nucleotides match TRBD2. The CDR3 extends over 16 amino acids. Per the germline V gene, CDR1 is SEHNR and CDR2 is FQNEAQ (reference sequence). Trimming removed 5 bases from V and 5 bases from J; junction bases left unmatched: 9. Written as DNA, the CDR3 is TGTGCCAGCAGCGGATTTAGCGGGAGCAAGACCGGGGAGCTGTTTTTT. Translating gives CASSGFSGSKTGELFF.

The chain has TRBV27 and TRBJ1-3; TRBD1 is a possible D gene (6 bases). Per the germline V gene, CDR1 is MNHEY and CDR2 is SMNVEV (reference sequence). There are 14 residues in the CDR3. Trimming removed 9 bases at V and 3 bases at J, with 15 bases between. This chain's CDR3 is CARMGGTSGNTIYF. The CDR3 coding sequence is TGTGCCAGAATGGGTGGGACAAGTGGAAACACCATATATTTT.

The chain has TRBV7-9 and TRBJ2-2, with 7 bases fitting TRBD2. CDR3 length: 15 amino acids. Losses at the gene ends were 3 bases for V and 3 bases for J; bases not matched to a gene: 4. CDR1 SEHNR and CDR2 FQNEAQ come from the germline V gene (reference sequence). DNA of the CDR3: TGTGCCAGCAGCTTTTCTAGCGGATACACCGGGGAGCTGTTTTTT. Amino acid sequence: CASSFSSGYTGELFF. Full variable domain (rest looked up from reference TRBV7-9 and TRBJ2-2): DTGVSQNPRHKITKRGQNVTFRCDPISEHNRLYWYRQTLGQGPEFLTYFQNEAQLEKSRLLSDRFSAERPKGSFSTLEIQRTEQGDSAMYLCASSFSSGYTGELFFGEGSRLTVL.

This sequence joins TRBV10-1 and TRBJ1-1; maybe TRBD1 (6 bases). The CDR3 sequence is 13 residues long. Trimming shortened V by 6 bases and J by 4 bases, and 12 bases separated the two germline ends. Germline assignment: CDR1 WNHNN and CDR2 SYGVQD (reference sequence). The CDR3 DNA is TGCGCCAGCAGCCGACTGGGGGCCACTGAAGCTTTCTTT. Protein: CASSRLGATEAFF.

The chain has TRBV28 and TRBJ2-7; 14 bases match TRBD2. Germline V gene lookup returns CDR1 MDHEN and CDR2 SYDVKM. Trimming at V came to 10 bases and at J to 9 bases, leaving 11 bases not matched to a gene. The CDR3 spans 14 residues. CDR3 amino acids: CAIRRLAGGKVQYF. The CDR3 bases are TGTGCCATCCGACGACTAGCGGGGGGGAAGGTGCAGTACTTC.

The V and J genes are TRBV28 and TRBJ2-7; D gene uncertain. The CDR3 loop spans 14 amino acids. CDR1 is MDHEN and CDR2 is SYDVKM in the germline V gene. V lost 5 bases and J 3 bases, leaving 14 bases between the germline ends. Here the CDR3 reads CASSIVGGNYEQYF. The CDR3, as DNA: TGTGCCAGCAGTATCGTCGGCGGAAACTACGAGCAGTACTTC.

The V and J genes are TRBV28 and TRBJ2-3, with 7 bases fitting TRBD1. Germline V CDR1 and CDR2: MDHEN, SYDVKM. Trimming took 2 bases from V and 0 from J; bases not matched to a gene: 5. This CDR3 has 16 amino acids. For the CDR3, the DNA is TGTGCCAGCAGTTTAGGGCCGGGACAGAGCACAGATACGCAGTATTTT. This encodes CASSLGPGQSTDTQYF.